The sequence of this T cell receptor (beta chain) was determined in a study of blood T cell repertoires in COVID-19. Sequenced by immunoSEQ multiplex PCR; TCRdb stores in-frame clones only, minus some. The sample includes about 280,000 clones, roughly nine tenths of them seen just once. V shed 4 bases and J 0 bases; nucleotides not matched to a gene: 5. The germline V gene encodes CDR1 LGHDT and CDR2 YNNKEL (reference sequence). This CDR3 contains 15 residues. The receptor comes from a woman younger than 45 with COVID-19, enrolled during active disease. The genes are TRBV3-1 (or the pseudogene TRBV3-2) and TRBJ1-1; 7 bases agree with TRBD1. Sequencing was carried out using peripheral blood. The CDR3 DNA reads TGTGCCAGCAGCCTTCCGGGACAGATGAACACTGAAGCTTTCTTT. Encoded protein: CASSLPGQMNTEAFF.